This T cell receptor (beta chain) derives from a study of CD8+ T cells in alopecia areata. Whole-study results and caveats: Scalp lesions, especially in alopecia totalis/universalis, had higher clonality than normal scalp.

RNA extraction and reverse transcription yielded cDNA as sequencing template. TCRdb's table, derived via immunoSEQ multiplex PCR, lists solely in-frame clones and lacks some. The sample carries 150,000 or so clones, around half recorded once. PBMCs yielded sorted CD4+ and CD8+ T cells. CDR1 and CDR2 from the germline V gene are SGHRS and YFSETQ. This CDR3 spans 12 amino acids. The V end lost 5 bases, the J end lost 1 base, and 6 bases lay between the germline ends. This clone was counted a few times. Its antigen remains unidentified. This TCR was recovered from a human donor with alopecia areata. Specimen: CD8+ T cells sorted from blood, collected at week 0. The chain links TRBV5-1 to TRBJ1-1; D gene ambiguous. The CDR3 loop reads CASSSGNTEAFF. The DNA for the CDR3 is TGCGCCAGCAGTTCCGGGAACACTGAAGCTTTCTTT. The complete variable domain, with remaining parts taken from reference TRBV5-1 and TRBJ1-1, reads KAGVTQTPRYLIKTRGQQVTLSCSPISGHRSVSWYQQTPGQGLQFLFEYFSETQRNKGNFPGRFSGRQFSNSRSEMNVSTLELGDSALYLCASSSGNTEAFFGQGTRLTVV.